This entry concerns a single T cell receptor beta chain. What it binds is unknown. This CDR3 is 13 amino acids long. Germline V gene sequence: CDR1 GTSNPN, CDR2 SVGIG (reference sequence). Trimming took 3 bases from V and 8 from J, leaving 16 bases between them. TCRB transcripts that were expressed got sequenced, as all of the isolated RNA had been reverse transcribed. The table came from immunoSEQ multiplex PCR; TCRdb's copy has only in-frame clones and leaves some out. The sample yields about 240,000 clones, 14% seen once. The sample is drawn from a study of beta chain features in type 1 diabetes. At the level of the study: Healthy donors and patients showed comparable age, gender and cell yields.

Regarding the study as a whole: Naive, central memory and Treg TCRB repertoires appeared more alike in patients than in healthy donors. High TCR expression in some cells could lead to their over-representation in cDNA sequencing. Shorter templates might be favored by PCR, and equally so in patients and in controls. Moderate yet significant TCRB CDR3 shortening was seen in Type 1 diabetes patients in all four CD4+ subsets.

This chain joins TRBV30 and TRBJ1-1, with TRBD1 as a possible D gene (6 bases). Material: naive CD4+ T cells from blood. This clonotype was sampled from a man aged 25 to 40 with type 1 diabetes. Here the CDR3 DNA reads TGTGCCTGGAGCCCTTCCCGGGACATCGAAGCTTTCTTT. Protein product: CAWSPSRDIEAFF.